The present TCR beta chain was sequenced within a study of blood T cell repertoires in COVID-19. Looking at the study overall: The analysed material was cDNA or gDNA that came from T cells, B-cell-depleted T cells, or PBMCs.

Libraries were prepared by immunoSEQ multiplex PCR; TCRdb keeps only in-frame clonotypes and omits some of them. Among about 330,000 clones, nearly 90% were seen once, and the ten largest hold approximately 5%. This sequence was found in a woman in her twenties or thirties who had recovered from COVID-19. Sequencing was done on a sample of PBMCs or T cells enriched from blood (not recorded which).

CDR3 amino acids: CASRLNRVNTEAFF. The CDR3 DNA reads as TGTGCCAGCCGGTTAAACAGGGTTAACACTGAAGCTTTCTTT. The chain joins TRBV11-2 to TRBJ1-1, with TRBD1 as a possible D gene (6 bases). V was clipped by 8 bases and J by 2 bases, with 15 bases between them. This CDR3 is 14 amino acids long. Germline-derived CDR1 and CDR2 are SGHAT and FQNNGV.